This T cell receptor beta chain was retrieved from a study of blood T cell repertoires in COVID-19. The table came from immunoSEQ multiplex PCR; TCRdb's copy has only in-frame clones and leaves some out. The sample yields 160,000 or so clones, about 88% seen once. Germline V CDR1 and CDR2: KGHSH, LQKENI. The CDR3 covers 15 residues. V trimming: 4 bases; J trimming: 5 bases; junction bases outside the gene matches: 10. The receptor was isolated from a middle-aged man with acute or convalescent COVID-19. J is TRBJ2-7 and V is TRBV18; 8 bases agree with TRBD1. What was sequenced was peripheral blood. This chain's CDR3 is CASSQQGDQWDEQYF. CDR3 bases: TGTGCCAGCTCACAACAGGGGGATCAGTGGGACGAGCAGTACTTC.